This T cell receptor (beta chain) emerged from a study of T-cell reconstitution after alpha-beta-depleted transplantation in children. TCRbeta library preparation incorporated unique molecular identifiers. Via MiXCR, TCRdb re-called the PCR reads, giving one row per CDR3 protein. Here the sample spans about half a million distinct CDR3 sequences, around 13% being singletons. The CDR3 totals 12 residues. The germline gives CDR1 MNHEY, CDR2 SVGAGI. V gave up 8 bases and J gave up 9 bases, with 14 bases separating them. The chain joins TRBV6-5 to TRBJ1-5, with D maybe TRBD1 (5 bases). The source was PBMCs from the stem cell graft donor, collected from the stem cell graft. This clonotype originated in a human donor who donated a stem cell graft to a child with combined immunodeficiency. The CDR3 DNA reads TGTGCCAGCGGGGCAGGGTTCGGGCCCCAGCATTTT. It yields the protein CASGAGFGPQHF.